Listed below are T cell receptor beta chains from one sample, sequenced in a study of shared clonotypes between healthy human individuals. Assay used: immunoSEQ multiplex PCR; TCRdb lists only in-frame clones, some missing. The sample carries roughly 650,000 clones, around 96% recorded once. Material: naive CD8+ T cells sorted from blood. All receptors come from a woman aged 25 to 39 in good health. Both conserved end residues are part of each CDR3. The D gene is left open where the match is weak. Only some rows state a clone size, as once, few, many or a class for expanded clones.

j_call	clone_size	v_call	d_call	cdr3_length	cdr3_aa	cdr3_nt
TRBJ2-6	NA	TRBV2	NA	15	CAIEVGLSGANVLTF	TGTGCCATCGAGGTCGGCCTTTCTGGGGCCAACGTCCTGACTTTC
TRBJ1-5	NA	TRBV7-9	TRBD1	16	CASSLAFQGVNQPQHF	TGTGCCAGCAGCTTAGCGTTTCAGGGGGTCAATCAGCCCCAGCATTTT
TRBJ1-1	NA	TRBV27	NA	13	CASSSGLGTEAFF	TGTGCCAGCAGTTCGGGACTCGGCACTGAAGCTTTCTTT
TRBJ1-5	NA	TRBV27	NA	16	CATSSSLGDSNQPQHF	TGTGCCACCAGTTCCAGTCTAGGGGATAGCAATCAGCCCCAGCATTTT
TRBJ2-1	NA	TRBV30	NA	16	CAWSVQGASSYNEQFF	TGTGCCTGGAGTGTACAGGGCGCCAGCTCCTACAATGAGCAGTTCTTC
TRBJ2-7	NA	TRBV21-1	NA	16	CASSKAGTGAPYEQYF	TGTGCCAGCAGCAAAGCAGGGACAGGTGCCCCCTACGAGCAGTACTTC
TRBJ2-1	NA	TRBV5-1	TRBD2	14	CASNTGLVGDEQFF	TGCGCCAGCAACACGGGACTAGTGGGAGATGAGCAGTTCTTC
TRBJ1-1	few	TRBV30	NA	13	CAWSVLLNTEAFF	TGTGCCTGGAGTGTCTTGCTGAACACTGAAGCTTTCTTT
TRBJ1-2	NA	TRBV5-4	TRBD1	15	CASSQGQGAGNGYTF	TGTGCCAGCAGCCAGGGACAGGGGGCAGGAAACGGCTACACCTTC
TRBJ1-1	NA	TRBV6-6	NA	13	CATRLGGNTEAFF	TGTGCCACAAGGTTGGGGGGGAACACTGAAGCTTTCTTT
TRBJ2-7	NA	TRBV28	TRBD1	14	CASSLRGQGLEQYF	TGTGCCAGCAGTTTGCGGGGACAGGGACTCGAGCAGTACTTC
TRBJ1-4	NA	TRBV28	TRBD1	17	CASSTTTGGRGNEKLFF	TGTGCCAGCAGTACGACCACAGGGGGCAGGGGTAATGAAAAACTGTTTTTT
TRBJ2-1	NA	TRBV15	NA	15	CATSRGLGTANEQFF	TGTGCCACCAGCAGAGGACTAGGGACCGCCAATGAGCAGTTCTTC
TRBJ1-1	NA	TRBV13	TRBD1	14	CASSFGTENTEAFF	TGTGCCAGCAGCTTCGGGACAGAGAACACTGAAGCTTTCTTT
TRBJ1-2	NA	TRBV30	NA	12	CAWSPTSYGYTF	TGTGCCTGGAGTCCGACCTCGTATGGCTACACCTTC
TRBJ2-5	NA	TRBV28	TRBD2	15	CASSRTGTTQETQYF	TGTGCCAGCAGCCGAACCGGGACTACCCAAGAGACCCAGTACTTC
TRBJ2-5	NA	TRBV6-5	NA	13	CASFGAGVETQYF	TGTGCCAGTTTTGGCGCAGGGGTTGAGACCCAGTACTTC
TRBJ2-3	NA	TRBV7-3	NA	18	CASSLIALSRLSADTQYF	TGTGCCAGCAGCTTAATTGCCCTAAGTAGGCTATCCGCAGATACGCAGTATTTT
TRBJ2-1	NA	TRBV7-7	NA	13	CASSLSVYNEQFF	TGTGCCAGCAGCTTATCAGTCTACAATGAGCAGTTCTTC
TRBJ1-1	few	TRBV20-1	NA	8	CRVAGAFF	TGCAGAGTGGCAGGGGCTTTCTTT
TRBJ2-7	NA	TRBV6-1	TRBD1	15	CASTSGQGIFHEQYF	TGTGCCAGCACCTCGGGACAGGGTATCTTCCACGAGCAGTACTTC
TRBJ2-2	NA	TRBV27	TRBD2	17	CASSLPDSGSGTGELFF	TGTGCCAGCAGTTTACCAGATAGCGGGAGTGGTACCGGGGAGCTGTTTTTT
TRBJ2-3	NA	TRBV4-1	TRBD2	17	CASSPEGKAGGGDTQYF	TGCGCCAGCAGCCCGGAGGGGAAAGCGGGAGGGGGGGATACGCAGTATTTT
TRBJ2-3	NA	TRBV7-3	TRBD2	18	CASSLPPSGGESTDTQYF	TGTGCCAGCAGCTTACCCCCTAGCGGAGGGGAGAGCACAGATACGCAGTATTTT
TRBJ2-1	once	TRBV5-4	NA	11	CASSLLNEQFF	TGTGCCAGCAGCCTTCTCAATGAGCAGTTCTTC
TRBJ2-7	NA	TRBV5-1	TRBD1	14	CASSSGTGVGEQYF	TGCGCCAGCAGCTCAGGGACAGGGGTTGGCGAGCAGTACTTC
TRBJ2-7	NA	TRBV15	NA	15	CATSRSPGNSYEQYF	TGTGCCACCAGCAGATCCCCCGGGAACTCCTACGAGCAGTACTTC
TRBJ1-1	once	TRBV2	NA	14	CASTPGRMNTEAFF	TGTGCCAGCACCCCGGGTAGAATGAACACTGAAGCTTTCTTT
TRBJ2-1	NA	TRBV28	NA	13	CASSANSYNEQFF	TGTGCCAGCAGTGCTAACTCCTACAATGAGCAGTTCTTC
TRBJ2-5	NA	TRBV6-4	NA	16	CASSDSRTGPGETQYF	TGTGCCAGCAGTGACTCTCGGACCGGGCCGGGGGAGACCCAGTACTTC